This TCR beta chain derives from a study of blood T cells in healthy people across ages. Primers used in a second PCR of roughly 6 to 12 cycles were a sample-barcoded 5' primer and a J-beta primer mix. MiXCR, run by TCRdb on the 5' RACE reads, gives a single entry per CDR3 protein. In the table there are more than 1,400,000 distinct CDR3 sequences, 42% of which are singletons. This clonotype was recorded a few times. There are 15 residues in the CDR3. Germline CDR1 KGHSH, CDR2 LQKENI. Total RNA, at least 5.5 micrograms per sample, came from PBMCs. The chain joins TRBV18 to TRBJ2-4; D gene uncertain. The J call is doubtful: the DNA matches TRBJ2-7 better. What was sequenced was blood. This sequence originates from a woman under 30 in good health. The CDR3 DNA sequence: TGTGCCAGCTCCCTTACCATAGCTGCAGAACACGAGCAGTACTTC. Translating it yields CASSLTIAAEHEQYF.